The text below deals with one T cell receptor (beta chain). Its antigen is unidentified. This specimen comes from a study of cytomegalovirus exposure and HLA in healthy donors. Study-level results: In a later analysis, TCR beta V- and J-gene trimming was associated with a missense DCLRE1C variant.

Researchers ran the PCR with 60 Vbeta and 13 Jbeta primers. The repertoire was sequenced with immunoSEQ multiplex PCR; TCRdb's copy has only in-frame clones and lacks some. The sample consists of 150,000 or so clones, over 70% of them appearing once. The CDR3 is 14 amino acids. The J segment lost 4 bases and the V segment lost 4 bases, leaving 3 bases of the junction unmatched. Germline-derived CDR1 and CDR2 are MDHEN and SYDVKM. The receptor comes from a young man in good health and CMV-seronegative. The sample taken for sequencing was PBMCs. This rearrangement joins TRBV28 to TRBJ1-1; TRBD1 matches at 10 bases. CDR3 sequence (DNA): TGTGCCAGCAGTTGGGGACAGGGGAGCACTGAAGCTTTCTTT. Amino acids: CASSWGQGSTEAFF.